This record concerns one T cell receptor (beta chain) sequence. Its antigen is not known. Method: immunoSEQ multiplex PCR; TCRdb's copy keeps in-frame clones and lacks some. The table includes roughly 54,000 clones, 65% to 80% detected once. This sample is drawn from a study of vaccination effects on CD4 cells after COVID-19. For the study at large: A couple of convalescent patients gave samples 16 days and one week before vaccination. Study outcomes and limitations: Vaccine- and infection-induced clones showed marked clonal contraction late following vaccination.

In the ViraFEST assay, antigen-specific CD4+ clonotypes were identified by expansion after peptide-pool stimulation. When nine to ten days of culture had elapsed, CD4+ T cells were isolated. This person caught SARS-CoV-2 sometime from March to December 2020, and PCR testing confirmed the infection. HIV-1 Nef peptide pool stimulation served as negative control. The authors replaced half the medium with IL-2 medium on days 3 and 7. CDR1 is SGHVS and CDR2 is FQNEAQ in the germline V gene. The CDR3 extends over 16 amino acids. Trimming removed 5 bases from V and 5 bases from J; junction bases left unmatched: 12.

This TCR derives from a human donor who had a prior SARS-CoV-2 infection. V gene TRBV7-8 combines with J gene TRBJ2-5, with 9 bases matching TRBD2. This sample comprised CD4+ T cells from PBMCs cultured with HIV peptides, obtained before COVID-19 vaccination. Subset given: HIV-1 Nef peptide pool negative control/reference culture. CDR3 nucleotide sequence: TGTGCCAGCAGCCCCTCGCTTGCGGGAGGGGCGGAGACCCAGTACTTC. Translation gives CASSPSLAGGAETQYF. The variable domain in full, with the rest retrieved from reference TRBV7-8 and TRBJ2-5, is GAGVSQSPRYKVAKRGQDVALRCDPISGHVSLFWYQQALGQGPEFLTYFQNEAQLDKSGLPSDRFFAERPEGSVSTLKIQRTQQEDSAVYLCASSPSLAGGAETQYFGPGTRLLVL.